This T cell receptor (beta chain) was recorded in a study of blood T cell repertoires in COVID-19. V gave up 6 bases and J gave up 8 bases; unmatched junction bases: 17. Germline values: CDR1 SGHNT, CDR2 YYREEE (reference sequence). This CDR3 is 16 amino acids long. This clone was seen more than once but under ten times. In the authors' workflow: Researchers report that nucleated cell counts were estimated from reference gene primer amplification. Assay: immunoSEQ multiplex PCR; the TCRdb copy retains only in-frame clones and omits some. Clone size and the V and J calls come from that table; the DNA yielded D and trimming. Of around 100,000 clones in the sample, over 75% were seen once.

Sequencing was carried out using peripheral blood. The TCR was taken from a human donor in a cohort sampled during active COVID-19. V is TRBV5-4 and J is TRBJ1-1; 9 positions agree with TRBD1. The CDR3 sequence: CASTPGQGPRSREAFF. The CDR3 nucleotides are TGTGCCAGCACGCCAGGACAGGGGCCTCGTTCACGGGAAGCTTTCTTT.